Reported below is one T cell receptor (beta chain). No antigen is known for it. This CDR3 is also generated by other DNA sequences in the sample. These data belong to a study of OX40 agonist ivuxolimab in advanced cancers. On the study more broadly: Patients enrolled in dose escalation were diagnosed with hepatocellular carcinoma, melanoma, renal cell or head and neck cancer. Treatment received earlier with anti-PD-1, anti-PD-L1 or anti-CTLA-4 agents was allowed, and 40% had some. Study findings and constraints: Blood T cells, both CD4+ and CD8+, expanded clonally by week 6 at 0.1 to 3.0 mg/kg.

From germline, CDR1 is SGDLS and CDR2 YYNGEE. Trimming cost V 8 bases and J 7 bases, with 12 bases left between them. The CDR3 spans 11 residues. Measured with immunoSEQ multiplex PCR; TCRdb has only the in-frame clones, and not every one. Of tens of thousands of clones in the sample, roughly nine tenths are singletons; the top ten hold approximately 25%. This TCR was recovered from an adult with an advanced solid tumor such as melanoma, head and neck, liver or kidney cancer. The genes are TRBV9 and TRBJ1-2; a possible D gene is TRBD1 (5 bases). This sample comprised CD4+ or CD8+ T cells sorted from blood, obtained in a trial of the OX40 agonist ivuxolimab. Written as DNA, the CDR3 is TGTGCCAGTAAGACGGGGACTGGCTACACCTTC. Its protein is CASKTGTGYTF.